The 17 T cell receptor beta chains in this list originate from one sample, sequenced in a study of T-cell reconstitution after alpha-beta-depleted transplantation in children. Unique molecular identifiers were built into the TCRbeta library. TCRdb processed the PCR reads anew with MiXCR; each CDR3 protein has one entry. The sample has 200,000 to 250,000 distinct CDR3 sequences; about 9.5% are singletons. The sample here was PBMCs from the stem cell graft donor, taken from the stem cell graft. These receptors came from a human donor who donated a stem cell graft to a child with acute lymphoblastic leukemia.

The J gene is TRBJ1-2, the V gene TRBV5-1; D is ambiguous. V dropped 0 bases and J dropped 0 bases, with 9 bases sitting between them. This CDR3 spans 15 amino acids. The germline CDR1 and CDR2 sequences are SGHRS and YFSETQ. The CDR3 here is CASSLAGIANYGYTF. The DNA for the CDR3 is TGCGCCAGCAGCTTGGCCGGGATAGCTAACTATGGCTACACCTTC. The variable domain in full, completed from reference TRBV5-1 and TRBJ1-2, reads KAGVTQTPRYLIKTRGQQVTLSCSPISGHRSVSWYQQTPGQGLQFLFEYFSETQRNKGNFPGRFSGRQFSNSRSEMNVSTLELGDSALYLCASSLAGIANYGYTFGSGTRLTVV.

This clonotype was counted ten times or more. This rearrangement joins TRBV7-2 to TRBJ2-5; 9 bases are a match to TRBD2. Germline-derived CDR1 and CDR2 are SGHTA and FQGNSA. With V trimmed by 2 bases and J by 4 bases, 5 bases remained unmatched. CDR3 length equals 15 residues. The CDR3, as DNA: TGTGCCAGCAGCTTACTCGGCGGGGGGGCAGAGACCCAGTACTTC. Protein: CASSLLGGGAETQYF.

In its sample, this clonotype was seen a few times. The CDR3 end shows no conserved phenylalanine or tryptophan, and so a read error is likely. This chain connects TRBV6-1 to TRBJ1-5; the match to TRBD1 covers 8 bases. Germline CDR1 and CDR2: MNHNS and SASEGT. V lost 6 bases, J lost 2 bases, and 3 bases stayed unmatched. The CDR3 sequence is 14 residues long. CDR3 nucleotide sequence: TGTGCCAGCAGAAAGGGACAGGGCAATCAGCCCCAGCATTGT. Protein product: CASRKGQGNQPQHC.

The table lists this clonotype with a few counts. V and J are TRBV6-1 and TRBJ2-7; a weak D match, TRBD1 (6 bases). The germline gives CDR1 MNHNS, CDR2 SASEGT. CDR3 length: 14 residues. Trimming took off 3 bases at V and 2 bases at J, with 11 bases between the two ends. DNA for the CDR3: TGTGCCAGCAGTGACTGGGACATGCCCTACGAGCAGTACTTC. Translating gives CASSDWDMPYEQYF.

This clonotype was observed at least ten times. The chain joins TRBV10-2 to TRBJ1-1; D might be TRBD1 (5 bases). Germline V gene lookup returns CDR1 WSHSY and CDR2 SAAADI. V was clipped by 1 base and J by 0 bases, with 15 bases between them. This CDR3 spans 17 amino acids. The DNA for the CDR3 is TGCGCCAGCAGTGAGTGGGGGTTAGGGGAAATGAACACTGAAGCTTTCTTT. Translated: CASSEWGLGEMNTEAFF.

This clonotype turned up a few times. V usage is TRBV10-2 and J usage is TRBJ2-3; 9 bases fit TRBD2. V shed 2 bases and J 2 bases; nucleotides not matched to a gene: 2. The V gene's germline CDR1 is WSHSY and CDR2 SAAADI. This CDR3 contains 15 residues. Here the CDR3 reads CASSEAGGITDTQYF. For the CDR3, the DNA is TGCGCCAGCAGTGAGGCGGGGGGGATCACAGATACGCAGTATTTT.

This clonotype was seen more than once but under ten times. This chain joins TRBV25-1 and TRBJ2-1; 11 nucleotides agree with TRBD2. Trimming removed 3 bases from V and 8 bases from J; junction bases left unmatched: 15. The CDR3 sequence is 18 residues long. Germline V gene data show CDR1 as MGHDK and CDR2 as SYGVNS. CDR3 sequence reads: CASSDQTSGIGKGYEQFF. In nucleotides, the CDR3 is TGTGCCAGCAGTGATCAGACTAGCGGGATCGGCAAAGGGTATGAGCAGTTCTTC.

This clonotype came up many times. The V and J genes are TRBV9 and TRBJ2-1, with a weak D call TRBD2 (6 bases). Trimming removed 0 bases at V and 10 bases at J, with 20 bases between. The CDR3 length is 16 residues. Germline V gene sequence: CDR1 SGDLS, CDR2 YYNGEE. CDR3 sequence reads: CASSVAGRGLLREQFF. The CDR3 nucleotides read TGTGCCAGCAGCGTAGCTGGGCGGGGACTTCTTAGGGAGCAGTTCTTC. The full variable domain, rest sourced from reference TRBV9 and TRBJ2-1, is DSGVTQTPKHLITATGQRVTLRCSPRSGDLSVYWYQQSLDQGLQFLIQYYNGEERAKGNILERFSAQQFPDLHSELNLSSLELGDSALYFCASSVAGRGLLREQFFGPGTRLTVL.

This clonotype showed up many times. For the CDR3, the DNA is TGCGCCAGCAGCTTGGATCCAGCGGGGTTCACAGATACGCAGTATTTT. Protein: CASSLDPAGFTDTQYF. This chain links TRBV5-1 with TRBJ2-3, with 7 bases identical to TRBD2. The V gene's germline CDR1 is SGHRS and CDR2 YFSETQ. This CDR3 spans 16 amino acids. Trimming took 0 bases from V and 2 from J; bases not matched to a gene: 6.

This clonotype was detected ten times or more. V usage is TRBV25-1 and J usage is TRBJ2-1, with 8 bases identical to TRBD2. CDR3 length: 19 residues. Germline V gene data show CDR1 as MGHDK and CDR2 as SYGVNS. J gave up 7 bases and V 2 bases, and 19 bases lay outside the gene matches. The CDR3 protein is CASSELKRGILTPSNEQFF. The CDR3 DNA sequence: TGTGCCAGCAGTGAACTAAAGCGGGGGATACTAACCCCCTCGAATGAGCAGTTCTTC.

This clonotype has just a few counts. The CDR3 coding sequence is TGCGCCAGCAGTCCACAGGATGGGGTAGTCACCTTC. Protein sequence: CASSPQDGVVTF. The rearrangement uses TRBV5-1 and TRBJ1-2; maybe TRBD1 (5 bases). The CDR3 is 12 residues long. Trimming cost V 5 bases and J 13 bases, with 18 bases left between them. CDR1 SGHRS and CDR2 YFSETQ come from the germline V gene.

The rearrangement links TRBV7-8 to TRBJ1-1; D is possibly TRBD1 (5 bases). Per the germline V gene, CDR1 is SGHVS and CDR2 is FQNEAQ. Trimming shortened V by 1 base and J by 5 bases, and 11 bases separated the two germline ends. The CDR3 loop spans 14 amino acids. The CDR3 DNA follows: TGTGCCAGCAGCTTAGGGGGCAAAGGGACTGAAGCTTTCTTT. Residues: CASSLGGKGTEAFF.

CDR3 sequence: CASSSELGNTEAFF. The CDR3 DNA reads TGTGCCAGCAGTTCCGAGTTAGGAAACACTGAAGCTTTCTTT. The chain employs TRBV6-5 and TRBJ1-1; D unresolved. Trimming left V 4 bases short and J 2 bases short, with 11 bases between. The CDR3 is made up of 14 amino acids. CDR1 and CDR2 (germline): MNHEY, SVGAGI.

The CDR3 sequence: CASSPGYRATYEQYF. The CDR3, as DNA: TGTGCCAGCTCACCGGGCTACAGGGCTACCTACGAGCAGTACTTC. This rearrangement joins TRBV18 to TRBJ2-7, with D possibly being TRBD1 (6 bases). Germline CDR1 KGHSH, CDR2 LQKENI. This CDR3 comprises 15 residues. Trimming stripped 3 bases from V and 2 bases from J, with 14 bases between.

This clonotype was observed many times. This chain connects TRBV6-5 to TRBJ1-5; TRBD1 matches at 9 bases. CDR1 and CDR2 from the germline V gene are MNHEY and SVGAGI. V shed 7 bases and J 4 bases; nucleotides not matched to a gene: 5. This CDR3 spans 14 amino acids. The CDR3: CASTADRGNQPQHF. CDR3 sequence (DNA): TGTGCCAGCACCGCGGACAGGGGAAATCAGCCCCAGCATTTT.

The chain is built from TRBV29-1 and TRBJ1-2; D possibly corresponds to TRBD1 (5 bases). Per the germline V gene, CDR1 is SQVTM and CDR2 is ANQGSEA. With 3 bases removed from V and 2 bases from J, the gap between germline ends came to 13 bases. The CDR3 totals 14 residues. As DNA, the CDR3 is TGCAGCGTTGACATTGGGACGGTGAACTATGGCTACACCTTC. Residues: CSVDIGTVNYGYTF.

The V gene is TRBV7-6, the J gene TRBJ2-3, with a tentative D call TRBD1 (6 bases). V was pared by 7 bases and J by 2 bases, with 13 bases between. The V gene's germline CDR1 is SGHVS and CDR2 FNYEAQ. The CDR3 is 14 residues long. Written as DNA, the CDR3 is TGTGCCAGCACGCATGGGGGCGACACAGATACGCAGTATTTT. It codes for CASTHGGDTDTQYF.